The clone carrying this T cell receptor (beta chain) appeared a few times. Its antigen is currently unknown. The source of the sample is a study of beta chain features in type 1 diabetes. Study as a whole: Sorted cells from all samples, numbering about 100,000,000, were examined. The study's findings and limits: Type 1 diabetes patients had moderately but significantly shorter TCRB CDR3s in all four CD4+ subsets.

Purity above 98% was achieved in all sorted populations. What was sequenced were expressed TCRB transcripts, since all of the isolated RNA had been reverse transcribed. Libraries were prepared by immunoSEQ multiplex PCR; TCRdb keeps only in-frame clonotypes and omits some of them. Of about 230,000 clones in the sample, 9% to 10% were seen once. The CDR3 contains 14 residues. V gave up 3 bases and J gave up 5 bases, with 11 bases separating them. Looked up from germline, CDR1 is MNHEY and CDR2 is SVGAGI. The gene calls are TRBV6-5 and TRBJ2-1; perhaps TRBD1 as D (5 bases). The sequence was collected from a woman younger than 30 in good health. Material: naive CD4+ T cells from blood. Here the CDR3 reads CASSYSTANNEQFF. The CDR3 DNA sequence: TGTGCCAGCAGTTATTCGACAGCAAACAATGAGCAGTTCTTC.